This TCR beta chain appears in the sequencing data of a study of regulatory T cells in long-lasting Graves disease. This clonotype was counted ten times or more. Its antigen is not known. General study results and limits: Graves' patients with persistent disease showed TCR diversity lower than patients newly diagnosed.

Through Arm-PCR of CDR3 regions and iRepertoire HTBI primers, TCR beta libraries were built. TCRdb recomputed calls from the multiplex PCR reads with MiXCR, one row per CDR3 protein. The sample shows around 250,000 distinct CDR3 sequences, 15% to 20% of them seen only once. Stated time point: newly diagnosed GD, antithyroid drugs for less than 3 months. Preparation of the TCR library used RNA extracted from PBMCs. The CDR3 is made up of 14 amino acids. V was clipped by 2 bases and J by 1 base, with 8 bases between them. The V gene's germline CDR1 is MRHNA and CDR2 SNTAGT. The same specimen was also included in a second study, on T cells in Graves' hyperthyroidism and ophthalmopathy. This second report adds: First-round RT-PCR targeting the TCR CDR3 was performed with the HTBI primer set.

The chain couples TRBV6-4 to TRBJ1-1, with D maybe TRBD1 (5 bases). The specimen comprised peripheral blood mononuclear cells (PBMCs), sampled at new diagnosis, from a patient treated with antithyroid drugs. The sequence was obtained from a woman in her 30s with Graves disease. The CDR3 spells CASSDGRANTEAFF. CDR3 nucleotide sequence: TGTGCCAGCAGTGACGGCAGGGCGAACACTGAAGCTTTCTTT.